This T cell receptor beta chain was identified during a study of identical twins. V dropped 3 bases and J dropped 2 bases, with 8 bases sitting between them. This CDR3 has 12 amino acids. Germline V CDR1 and CDR2: SQVTM, ANQGSEA. A single record per CDR3 protein comes from TCRdb applying MiXCR to the 5' RACE reads. The table includes some 660,000 distinct CDR3 sequences, over 8.5% detected once. This sample was also put to use in a study of yellow fever vaccine responses in identical twins.

This sequence originates from a young woman in good health. Sequenced sample: PBMCs. The chain joins TRBV29-1 to TRBJ2-7, with D possibly being TRBD1 (5 bases). CDR3 loop: CSVEGQTYEQYF. CDR3 in DNA: TGCAGCGTTGAGGGGCAGACCTACGAGCAGTACTTC.